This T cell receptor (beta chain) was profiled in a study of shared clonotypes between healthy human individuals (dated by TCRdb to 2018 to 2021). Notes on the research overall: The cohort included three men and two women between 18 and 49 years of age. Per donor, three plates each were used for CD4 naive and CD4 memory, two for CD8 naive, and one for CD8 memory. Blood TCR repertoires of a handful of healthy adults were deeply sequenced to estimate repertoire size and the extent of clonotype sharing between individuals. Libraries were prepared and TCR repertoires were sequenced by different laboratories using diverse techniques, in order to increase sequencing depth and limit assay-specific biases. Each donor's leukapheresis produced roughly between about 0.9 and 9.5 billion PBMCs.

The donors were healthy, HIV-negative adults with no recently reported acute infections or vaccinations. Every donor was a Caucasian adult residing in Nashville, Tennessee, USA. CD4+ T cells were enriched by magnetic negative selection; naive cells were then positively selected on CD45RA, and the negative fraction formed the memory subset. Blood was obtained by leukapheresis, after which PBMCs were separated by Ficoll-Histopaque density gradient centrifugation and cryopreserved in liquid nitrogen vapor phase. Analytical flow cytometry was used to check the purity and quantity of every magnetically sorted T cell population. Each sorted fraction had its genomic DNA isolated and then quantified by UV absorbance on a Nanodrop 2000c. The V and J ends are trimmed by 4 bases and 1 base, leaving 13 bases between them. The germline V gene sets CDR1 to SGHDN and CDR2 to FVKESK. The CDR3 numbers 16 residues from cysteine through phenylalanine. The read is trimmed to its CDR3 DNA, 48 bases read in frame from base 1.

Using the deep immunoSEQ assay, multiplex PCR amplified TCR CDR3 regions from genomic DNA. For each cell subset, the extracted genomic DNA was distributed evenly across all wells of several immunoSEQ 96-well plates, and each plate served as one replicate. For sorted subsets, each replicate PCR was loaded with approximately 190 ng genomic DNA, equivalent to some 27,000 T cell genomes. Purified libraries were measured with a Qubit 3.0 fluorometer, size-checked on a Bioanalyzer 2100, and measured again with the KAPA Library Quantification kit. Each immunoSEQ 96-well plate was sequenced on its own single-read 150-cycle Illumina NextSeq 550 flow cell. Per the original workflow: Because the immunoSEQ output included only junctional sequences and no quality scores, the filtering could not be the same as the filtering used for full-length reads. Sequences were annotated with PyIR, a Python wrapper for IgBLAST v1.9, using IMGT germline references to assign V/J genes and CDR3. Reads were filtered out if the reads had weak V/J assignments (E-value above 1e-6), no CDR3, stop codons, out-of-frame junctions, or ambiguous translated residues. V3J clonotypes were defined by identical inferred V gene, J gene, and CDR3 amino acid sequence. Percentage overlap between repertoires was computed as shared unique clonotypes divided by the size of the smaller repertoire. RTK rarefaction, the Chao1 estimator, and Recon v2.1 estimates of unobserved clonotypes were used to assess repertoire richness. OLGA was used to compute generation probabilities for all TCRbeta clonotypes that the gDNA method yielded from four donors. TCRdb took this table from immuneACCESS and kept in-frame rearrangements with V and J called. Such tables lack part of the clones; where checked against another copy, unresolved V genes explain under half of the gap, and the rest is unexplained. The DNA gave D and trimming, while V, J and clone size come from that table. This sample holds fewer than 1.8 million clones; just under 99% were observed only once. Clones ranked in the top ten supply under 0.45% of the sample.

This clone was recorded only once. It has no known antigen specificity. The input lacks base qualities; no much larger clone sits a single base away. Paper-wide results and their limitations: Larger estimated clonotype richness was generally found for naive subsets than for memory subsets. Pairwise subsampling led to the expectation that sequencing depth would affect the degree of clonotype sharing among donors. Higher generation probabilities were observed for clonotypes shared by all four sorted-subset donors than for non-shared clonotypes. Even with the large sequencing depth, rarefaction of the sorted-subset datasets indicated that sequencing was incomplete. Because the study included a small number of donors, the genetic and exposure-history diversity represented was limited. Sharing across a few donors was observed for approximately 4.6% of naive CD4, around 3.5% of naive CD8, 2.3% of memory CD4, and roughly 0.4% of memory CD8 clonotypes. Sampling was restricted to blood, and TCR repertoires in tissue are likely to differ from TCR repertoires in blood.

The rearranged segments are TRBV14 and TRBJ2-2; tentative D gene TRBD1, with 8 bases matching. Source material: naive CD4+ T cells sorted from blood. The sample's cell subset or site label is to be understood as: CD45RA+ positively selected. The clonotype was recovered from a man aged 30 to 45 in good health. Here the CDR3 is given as CASSLQGGQNTGELFF. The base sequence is TGTGCCAGCAGCCTACAGGGGGGGCAGAACACCGGGGAGCTGTTTTTT. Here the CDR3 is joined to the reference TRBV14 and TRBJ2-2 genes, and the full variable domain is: EAGVTQFPSHSVIEKGQTVTLRCDPISGHDNLYWYRRVMGKEIKFLLHFVKESKQDESGMPNNRFLAERTGGTYSTLKVQPAELEDSGVYFCASSLQGGQNTGELFFGEGSRLTVL.